The T cell receptor beta chain described here comes from a study of blood T cells in healthy people across ages. Notes on the study in general: A roughly linear age-dependent decrease characterized TCR beta diversity per million T cells.

Through a sample-barcoded 5' primer and a J-beta primer mix, a second PCR was run for about 7 to 12 cycles. TCRdb processed the 5' RACE reads anew with MiXCR; each CDR3 protein has one entry. The sample yields about 620,000 distinct CDR3 sequences, approximately 21% seen once. This clonotype was detected many times. Its target is not known. Each donor's blood draw was 7.5 to 10 milliliters of peripheral blood. The TCR sequence derives from a man in his 70s in good health. Sequenced: blood.

CDR3 sequence (DNA): TGCAGCGCCTTGGGACACAGAGGGGACATTCAGTACTTC. Protein product: CSALGHRGDIQYF. This chain uses TRBV29-1 with TRBJ2-4; D might be TRBD1 (6 bases). Germline V CDR1 and CDR2: SQVTM, ANQGSEA. The V end was cut by 7 bases, the J end by 8 bases, with 18 bases between. The CDR3 runs 13 residues.